The rows below give T cell receptor beta chains drawn from one sample of a study of Ad26.COV2.S vaccination and SARS-CoV-2 variants. Using immunoSEQ multiplex PCR, the repertoire was profiled, and TCRdb retains in-frame clones only, with some absent. The data contain roughly 300,000 clones, approximately 90% of them singletons. The sequenced sample was peripheral blood, obtained in a trial of Ad26.COV2.S vaccine versus placebo. The origin of the receptors is a person between 18 and 60 years old who received the Ad26.COV2.S COVID-19 vaccine or a placebo. Both conserved end residues are part of each CDR3. The D gene is left open where the match is weak. Only some rows state a clone size, as once, few, many or a class for expanded clones.

CDR3nt,CDR3aa,d_gene,v_gene,abundance,j_gene
TGCGCCAGCAGCTTGGCGGGAAGCGGGAACACTGAAGCTTTCTTT,CASSLAGSGNTEAFF,-,TRBV5-1,-,TRBJ1-1
TGTGCCATCAGTGAGTCCGCGGGGGGCGGGGAGACCCAGTACTTC,CAISESAGGGETQYF,TRBD2,TRBV10-3,-,TRBJ2-5
TGTGCCAGTAGTATAGGGACGGGATTCTCAGATACGCAGTATTTT,CASSIGTGFSDTQYF,-,TRBV19,-,TRBJ2-3
TGTGCCAGTAGTATCGGGACAGGGGGGGATCAGCCCCAGCATTTT,CASSIGTGGDQPQHF,TRBD1,TRBV19,once,TRBJ1-5
TGTGCCAGCAGGGGGCCAGCCTTTAATCAGCCCCAGCATTTT,CASRGPAFNQPQHF,-,TRBV2,-,TRBJ1-5
TGTGCCAGCACCAGACAGGGACCCTACGAGCAGTACTTC,CASTRQGPYEQYF,TRBD1,TRBV28,-,TRBJ2-7
TGTGCCAGCAGCGTTTCCCTCGCAGATACGCAGTATTTT,CASSVSLADTQYF,-,TRBV9,-,TRBJ2-3
TGTGCCAGCAGTTATAGCGGCGCAGAGAGCACTGAAGCTTTCTTT,CASSYSGAESTEAFF,-,TRBV6-5,-,TRBJ1-1
TGTGCCAGCAGTGAACTAGCGGGGGCTCAAGAGACCCAGTACTTC,CASSELAGAQETQYF,TRBD2,TRBV6-1,few,TRBJ2-5
TGTGCCAGCAGCCAAGTTTTGGGGAACACTGAAGCTTTCTTT,CASSQVLGNTEAFF,-,TRBV3-1/TRBV3-2,-,TRBJ1-1
TGTGCCACCAGCTTTCGACGGGGGGTCGGGGAAAAACTGTTTTTT,CATSFRRGVGEKLFF,-,TRBV15,once,TRBJ1-4
TGTGCCAGCAGGGGTACGTTCGCCGGGGAGCTGTTTTTT,CASRGTFAGELFF,-,TRBV6-6,-,TRBJ2-2
TGTGCCAGCAGTTTAAAAATAGGACGGGATGGCTACACCTTC,CASSLKIGRDGYTF,-,TRBV28,-,TRBJ1-2
TGTGCCAGCAGCCATACCGGGGCAGGGGGCTTCGAGCAGTACTTC,CASSHTGAGGFEQYF,TRBD1,TRBV9,-,TRBJ2-7
TGTGCCAGCAGTGAAGTGTTGGGGCAGGTCGGGGTCCAGCATTTT,CASSEVLGQVGVQHF,-,TRBV6-1,few,TRBJ1-5
TGTGCCAGCCAAAACCCGTCGGACAGGGGGAGAAGGAACTATGGCTACACCTTC,CASQNPSDRGRRNYGYTF,TRBD1,TRBV19,-,TRBJ1-2
TGTGCCAGCAGCCAATGGACACTGACTAGCGGGAGATCAGATACGCAGTATTTT,CASSQWTLTSGRSDTQYF,TRBD2,TRBV14,few,TRBJ2-3
TGTGCCAGCAGCTTAATCCGGGACCCAACTAATGAAAAACTGTTTTTT,CASSLIRDPTNEKLFF,-,TRBV7-9,-,TRBJ1-4
TGTGCCAGCAGTCCCTTGAACACTGAAGCTTTCTTT,CASSPLNTEAFF,-,TRBV28,-,TRBJ1-1
TGCGCCAGCAGCCAGCGATTTACCTTAGCCAAAAACATTCAGTACTTC,CASSQRFTLAKNIQYF,-,TRBV4-1,-,TRBJ2-4
TGCGCCAGCAGCAGCGTGACACGTAACTATGGCTACACCTTC,CASSSVTRNYGYTF,-,TRBV5-1,-,TRBJ1-2
TGTGCCAGCAGCCCGGGGCGGTGGACTGAAGCTTTCTTT,CASSPGRWTEAFF,-,TRBV27,-,TRBJ1-1
TGTGCCAGCAGCTTAGCCGTCAGGGGGCAGGAGACCCAGTACTTC,CASSLAVRGQETQYF,TRBD1,TRBV13,-,TRBJ2-5
TGTGCCAGCAGGGACAGGGGGTCCTTAGGAGATACGCAGTATTTT,CASRDRGSLGDTQYF,TRBD1,TRBV28,-,TRBJ2-3
TGTGCCAGCAGCTCATCAGTCACAGGAAATTATGGCTACACCTTC,CASSSSVTGNYGYTF,-,TRBV7-9,-,TRBJ1-2
TGCAGCGCAAGGACCCAAAAGGACCCCTACGAGCAGTACTTC,CSARTQKDPYEQYF,-,TRBV29-1,-,TRBJ2-7